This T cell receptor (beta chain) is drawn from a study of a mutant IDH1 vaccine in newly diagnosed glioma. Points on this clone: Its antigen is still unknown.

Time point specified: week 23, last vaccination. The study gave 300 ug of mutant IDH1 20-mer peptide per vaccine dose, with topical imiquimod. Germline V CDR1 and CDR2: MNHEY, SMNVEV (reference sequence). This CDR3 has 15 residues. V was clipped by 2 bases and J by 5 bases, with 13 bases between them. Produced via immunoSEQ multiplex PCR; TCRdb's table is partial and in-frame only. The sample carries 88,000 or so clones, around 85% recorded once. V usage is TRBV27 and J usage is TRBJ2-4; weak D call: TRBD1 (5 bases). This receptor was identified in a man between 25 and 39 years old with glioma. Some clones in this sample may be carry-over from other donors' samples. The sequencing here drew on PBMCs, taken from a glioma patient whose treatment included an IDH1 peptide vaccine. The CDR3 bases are TGTGCCAGCAGTTTACGGCAGGGATGGGAAAACATTCAGTACTTC. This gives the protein CASSLRQGWENIQYF.